The rows below give T cell receptor beta chains drawn from one sample of a study of blood T cell repertoires in COVID-19. Profiled with immunoSEQ multiplex PCR; TCRdb holds only in-frame clones, not every one. The table shows some 58,000 clones, with about 80% occurring only once. Sequencing input: peripheral blood. The receptors originated from a man between 50 and 59 years old with COVID-19, enrolled during active disease. The CDR3 runs from the conserved cysteine through the conserved F or W. Each record gives: D gene, clone size, V gene, J gene, CDR3 protein, CDR3 DNA. D genes are given only for firm matches. Only part of the rows carry a size: once, few, many, or a class if the clone is expanded.

d_call: NA; clone_size: NA; v_call: TRBV6-5; j_call: TRBJ1-2; cdr3_aa: CAASRPEFNYGYTF; cdr3_nt: TGTGCCGCGTCTAGGCCTGAGTTTAACTATGGCTACACCTTC
d_call: TRBD1; clone_size: NA; v_call: TRBV10-3; j_call: TRBJ2-5; cdr3_aa: CAISESTGTGDKETQYF; cdr3_nt: TGTGCCATCAGTGAGTCTACGGGGACAGGGGATAAGGAGACCCAGTACTTC
d_call: TRBD2; clone_size: few; v_call: TRBV4-1; j_call: TRBJ2-1; cdr3_aa: CASSQGLARGAGEQFF; cdr3_nt: TGCGCCAGCAGCCAGGGACTAGCGAGAGGGGCGGGTGAGCAGTTCTTC
d_call: TRBD2; clone_size: NA; v_call: TRBV15; j_call: TRBJ2-1; cdr3_aa: CATSPRGSGRQNEQFF; cdr3_nt: TGTGCCACCAGCCCTCGTGGTAGCGGGAGGCAGAATGAGCAGTTCTTC
d_call: NA; clone_size: NA; v_call: TRBV6-2/TRBV6-3; j_call: TRBJ2-5; cdr3_aa: CASSPIGGGQETQYF; cdr3_nt: TGTGCCAGCAGCCCCATTGGCGGTGGACAAGAGACCCAGTACTTC
d_call: NA; clone_size: NA; v_call: TRBV7-9; j_call: TRBJ2-3; cdr3_aa: CASSRVSSSTDTQYF; cdr3_nt: TGTGCCAGCAGCCGGGTCTCATCTAGCACAGATACGCAGTATTTT
d_call: TRBD1; clone_size: NA; v_call: TRBV5-1; j_call: TRBJ2-7; cdr3_aa: CASSARTGVVYEQYF; cdr3_nt: TGCGCCAGCAGCGCAAGGACAGGGGTGGTCTACGAGCAGTACTTC
d_call: NA; clone_size: NA; v_call: TRBV15; j_call: TRBJ2-5; cdr3_aa: CATSNPISSETQYF; cdr3_nt: TGTGCCACCAGCAATCCGATTAGCTCAGAGACCCAGTACTTC
d_call: NA; clone_size: NA; v_call: TRBV18; j_call: TRBJ1-1; cdr3_aa: CASSPLTDLNTEAFF; cdr3_nt: TGTGCCAGCTCACCCCTGACAGACTTGAACACTGAAGCTTTCTTT
d_call: NA; clone_size: NA; v_call: TRBV21-1; j_call: TRBJ2-5; cdr3_aa: CASSKYPTSGRAEETQYF; cdr3_nt: TGTGCCAGCAGCAAGTATCCGACTAGCGGGAGGGCCGAGGAGACCCAGTACTTC
d_call: TRBD1; clone_size: NA; v_call: TRBV15; j_call: TRBJ1-6; cdr3_aa: CATSRRTGGSSPLHF; cdr3_nt: TGTGCCACCAGCAGGCGCACAGGGGGCAGTTCACCCCTCCACTTT
d_call: NA; clone_size: NA; v_call: TRBV5-1; j_call: TRBJ1-1; cdr3_aa: CASSLGRAVRDTEAFF; cdr3_nt: TGCGCCAGCAGCTTGGGGCGAGCGGTTCGAGACACTGAAGCTTTCTTT
d_call: NA; clone_size: NA; v_call: TRBV19; j_call: TRBJ1-2; cdr3_aa: CASRSQVHGYTF; cdr3_nt: TGTGCCAGTAGGAGTCAGGTCCATGGCTACACCTTC
d_call: NA; clone_size: NA; v_call: TRBV4-2; j_call: TRBJ2-3; cdr3_aa: CASSQDSLATDTQYF; cdr3_nt: TGTGCCAGCAGCCAAGATAGCCTAGCAACCGATACGCAGTATTTT
d_call: TRBD1; clone_size: NA; v_call: TRBV9; j_call: TRBJ1-2; cdr3_aa: CASSARPGQKNYGYTF; cdr3_nt: TGTGCCAGCAGCGCGCGCCCGGGACAGAAGAACTATGGCTACACCTTC
d_call: NA; clone_size: NA; v_call: TRBV30; j_call: TRBJ1-4; cdr3_aa: CAWSVLKAGKLFF; cdr3_nt: TGTGCCTGGAGTGTACTGAAGGCAGGAAAACTGTTTTTT
d_call: TRBD1; clone_size: NA; v_call: TRBV28; j_call: TRBJ2-7; cdr3_aa: CASNGQGNEQYF; cdr3_nt: TGTGCCAGCAATGGACAGGGGAACGAGCAGTACTTC
d_call: NA; clone_size: NA; v_call: TRBV6-5; j_call: TRBJ2-3; cdr3_aa: CASSFGGTDTQYF; cdr3_nt: TGTGCCAGCAGTTTCGGGGGCACAGATACGCAGTATTTT
d_call: NA; clone_size: NA; v_call: TRBV25-1; j_call: TRBJ2-5; cdr3_aa: CASSESFSAGLGETQYF; cdr3_nt: TGTGCCAGCAGTGAATCATTCTCCGCGGGATTAGGTGAGACCCAGTACTTC
d_call: NA; clone_size: NA; v_call: TRBV5-1; j_call: TRBJ2-7; cdr3_aa: CASSPGRAGEQYF; cdr3_nt: TGCGCCAGCAGCCCCGGTCGGGCGGGCGAGCAGTACTTC
d_call: NA; clone_size: NA; v_call: TRBV30; j_call: TRBJ2-7; cdr3_aa: CACDQAEQYF; cdr3_nt: TGTGCCTGCGACCAGGCCGAGCAGTACTTC
d_call: NA; clone_size: NA; v_call: TRBV2; j_call: TRBJ1-1; cdr3_aa: CASSGTGLNTEAFF; cdr3_nt: TGTGCCAGCTCGGGGACTGGGTTAAACACTGAAGCTTTCTTT
d_call: TRBD2; clone_size: NA; v_call: TRBV7-7; j_call: TRBJ2-2; cdr3_aa: CASSWDYNDRELFF; cdr3_nt: TGTGCTAGCAGCTGGGACTATAACGATAGGGAGCTGTTTTTT
d_call: TRBD1; clone_size: many; v_call: TRBV7-2; j_call: TRBJ1-2; cdr3_aa: CASSLVLGTGLGYTF; cdr3_nt: TGTGCCAGCAGCTTAGTACTCGGGACAGGTCTTGGCTACACCTTC
d_call: TRBD2; clone_size: NA; v_call: TRBV9; j_call: TRBJ2-5; cdr3_aa: CASSVGTSGRAKTQYF; cdr3_nt: TGTGCCAGCAGCGTAGGGACTAGCGGGAGAGCAAAGACCCAGTACTTC
d_call: NA; clone_size: NA; v_call: TRBV2; j_call: TRBJ2-1; cdr3_aa: CASTFRAGNEQFF; cdr3_nt: TGTGCCAGCACTTTTAGGGCGGGCAATGAGCAGTTCTTC
d_call: TRBD2; clone_size: NA; v_call: TRBV30; j_call: TRBJ2-5; cdr3_aa: CAWSVGGRGQTQYF; cdr3_nt: TGTGCCTGGAGTGTGGGCGGGAGGGGGCAGACCCAGTACTTC
d_call: NA; clone_size: NA; v_call: TRBV27; j_call: TRBJ2-7; cdr3_aa: CAAKRSGSYEQYF; cdr3_nt: TGTGCCGCCAAGCGGTCCGGCTCCTACGAGCAGTACTTC
d_call: TRBD1; clone_size: few; v_call: TRBV6-1; j_call: TRBJ2-7; cdr3_aa: CASSDPGTGMGEQYF; cdr3_nt: TGTGCCAGCAGTGACCCTGGGACAGGGATGGGCGAGCAGTACTTC
d_call: TRBD1; clone_size: NA; v_call: TRBV28; j_call: TRBJ1-5; cdr3_aa: CASSFAGQTSNQPQHF; cdr3_nt: TGTGCCAGCAGTTTTGCGGGACAGACTAGCAATCAGCCCCAGCATTTT
d_call: TRBD2; clone_size: NA; v_call: TRBV6-2/TRBV6-3; j_call: TRBJ2-7; cdr3_aa: CASRPPGLAGDEQYF; cdr3_nt: TGTGCCAGCAGGCCTCCGGGACTAGCGGGAGACGAGCAGTACTTC
d_call: NA; clone_size: NA; v_call: TRBV12-3/TRBV12-4; j_call: TRBJ2-1; cdr3_aa: CASSLAPGRTQFF; cdr3_nt: TGTGCCAGCAGTTTAGCCCCGGGGAGGACGCAGTTCTTC
d_call: NA; clone_size: NA; v_call: TRBV10-3; j_call: TRBJ2-2; cdr3_aa: CAIGVGLPQSGELFF; cdr3_nt: TGTGCCATCGGGGTAGGACTACCCCAATCCGGGGAGCTGTTTTTT
d_call: NA; clone_size: NA; v_call: TRBV5-1; j_call: TRBJ1-1; cdr3_aa: CASSPLQGNTEAFF; cdr3_nt: TGCGCCAGCAGCCCCTTACAGGGGAACACTGAAGCTTTCTTT
d_call: TRBD2; clone_size: NA; v_call: TRBV24-1; j_call: TRBJ2-1; cdr3_aa: CATSGQLADKYNEQFF; cdr3_nt: TGTGCCACCAGTGGTCAACTAGCGGATAAATACAATGAGCAGTTCTTC
d_call: TRBD2; clone_size: medium-sized; v_call: TRBV2; j_call: TRBJ2-2; cdr3_aa: CASIKISGRLTGELFF; cdr3_nt: TGTGCCAGCATCAAGATTAGCGGGAGATTGACCGGGGAGCTGTTTTTT
d_call: NA; clone_size: NA; v_call: TRBV5-5; j_call: TRBJ2-7; cdr3_aa: CASSSPGVVNEQYF; cdr3_nt: TGTGCCAGCAGCTCTCCAGGGGTTGTAAACGAGCAGTACTTC
d_call: NA; clone_size: few; v_call: TRBV28; j_call: TRBJ1-1; cdr3_aa: CASTAGTEAFF; cdr3_nt: TGTGCCAGCACCGCGGGCACTGAAGCTTTCTTT
d_call: TRBD1; clone_size: NA; v_call: TRBV5-1; j_call: TRBJ1-1; cdr3_aa: CASRPGQMNTEAFF; cdr3_nt: TGCGCCAGCAGACCGGGACAGATGAACACTGAAGCTTTCTTT
d_call: NA; clone_size: few; v_call: TRBV11-2; j_call: TRBJ2-1; cdr3_aa: CASSSAANEQFF; cdr3_nt: TGTGCCAGCAGCTCAGCGGCGAATGAGCAGTTCTTC
d_call: TRBD1; clone_size: NA; v_call: TRBV9; j_call: TRBJ1-1; cdr3_aa: CASSGGTGTDTEAFF; cdr3_nt: TGTGCCAGCAGCGGGGGGACAGGGACAGACACTGAAGCTTTCTTT
d_call: TRBD2; clone_size: NA; v_call: TRBV6-2/TRBV6-3; j_call: TRBJ2-3; cdr3_aa: CASSPLAGGGNTQYF; cdr3_nt: TGTGCCAGCAGTCCGCTAGCGGGAGGTGGGAATACGCAGTATTTT
d_call: NA; clone_size: NA; v_call: TRBV3-1/TRBV3-2; j_call: TRBJ1-3; cdr3_aa: CASSPGTSGNTIYF; cdr3_nt: TGTGCCAGCAGCCCGGGTACCTCTGGAAACACCATATATTTT
d_call: NA; clone_size: few; v_call: TRBV27; j_call: TRBJ1-2; cdr3_aa: CASSPISDTRAHGYTF; cdr3_nt: TGTGCCAGCAGTCCCATATCGGACACCCGAGCGCATGGCTACACCTTC
d_call: NA; clone_size: NA; v_call: TRBV20-1; j_call: TRBJ2-5; cdr3_aa: CSASMAGYQETQYF; cdr3_nt: TGCAGTGCTAGTATGGCGGGATACCAAGAGACCCAGTACTTC
d_call: NA; clone_size: NA; v_call: TRBV19; j_call: TRBJ1-2; cdr3_aa: CASSSPGLYGYTF; cdr3_nt: TGTGCCAGTAGTAGCCCGGGACTTTATGGCTACACCTTC
d_call: TRBD2; clone_size: NA; v_call: TRBV28; j_call: TRBJ2-7; cdr3_aa: CASSSGGLADSYEQYF; cdr3_nt: TGTGCCAGCAGTTCGGGGGGACTAGCGGATTCCTACGAGCAGTACTTC
d_call: NA; clone_size: NA; v_call: TRBV19; j_call: TRBJ1-1; cdr3_aa: CASSVQGVNTEAFF; cdr3_nt: TGTGCCAGTAGCGTACAAGGGGTGAACACTGAAGCTTTCTTT
d_call: NA; clone_size: NA; v_call: TRBV9; j_call: TRBJ2-3; cdr3_aa: CASSGSGHSTDTQYF; cdr3_nt: TGTGCCAGCAGCGGATCGGGACATAGCACAGATACGCAGTATTTT
d_call: NA; clone_size: NA; v_call: TRBV27; j_call: TRBJ2-3; cdr3_aa: CASSTAVGLGTDTQYF; cdr3_nt: TGTGCCAGCAGTACCGCCGTGGGGCTGGGTACAGATACGCAGTATTTT
d_call: NA; clone_size: NA; v_call: TRBV27; j_call: TRBJ2-5; cdr3_aa: CASSPDGLYSETQYF; cdr3_nt: TGTGCCAGCAGTCCCGACGGATTGTATAGCGAGACCCAGTACTTC
d_call: TRBD1; clone_size: few; v_call: TRBV9; j_call: TRBJ2-1; cdr3_aa: CASSAATGVAYNEQFF; cdr3_nt: TGTGCCAGCAGCGCGGCGACAGGGGTAGCCTACAATGAGCAGTTCTTC
d_call: TRBD1; clone_size: NA; v_call: TRBV24-1; j_call: TRBJ1-1; cdr3_aa: CATSHLDRVLAFF; cdr3_nt: TGTGCCACCAGTCACCTCGACAGGGTGTTGGCTTTCTTT
d_call: NA; clone_size: NA; v_call: TRBV7-2; j_call: TRBJ2-3; cdr3_aa: CASSPRTSSRPDTQYF; cdr3_nt: TGTGCCAGCAGCCCGCGTACTAGCTCCCGGCCAGATACGCAGTATTTT